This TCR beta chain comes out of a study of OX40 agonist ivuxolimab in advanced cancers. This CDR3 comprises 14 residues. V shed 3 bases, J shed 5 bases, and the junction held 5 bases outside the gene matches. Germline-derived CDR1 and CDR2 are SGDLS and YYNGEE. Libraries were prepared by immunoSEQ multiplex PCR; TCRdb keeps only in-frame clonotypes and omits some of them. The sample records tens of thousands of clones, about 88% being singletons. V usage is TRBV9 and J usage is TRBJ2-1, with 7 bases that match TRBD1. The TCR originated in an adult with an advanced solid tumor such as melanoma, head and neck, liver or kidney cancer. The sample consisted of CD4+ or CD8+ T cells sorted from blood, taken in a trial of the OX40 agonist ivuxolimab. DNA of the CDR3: TGTGCCAGCAGCGCCCACGACAGGGACAATGAGCAGTTCTTC. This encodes CASSAHDRDNEQFF. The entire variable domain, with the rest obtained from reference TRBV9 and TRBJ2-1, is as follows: DSGVTQTPKHLITATGQRVTLRCSPRSGDLSVYWYQQSLDQGLQFLIQYYNGEERAKGNILERFSAQQFPDLHSELNLSSLELGDSALYFCASSAHDRDNEQFFGPGTRLTVL.